What follows are 5 T cell receptor beta chains derived from one specimen sequenced in a study of T cells after yellow fever vaccination. TCRdb re-analysed the 5' RACE reads in MiXCR, keeping a single row per CDR3 protein. The sample records about 260,000 distinct CDR3 sequences, about 5.2% being singletons. The sample was CD4+ T cells sorted from PBMCs, taken on the day of the yellow fever booster vaccination. These receptors were obtained from a man younger than 35 who received the YFV17D yellow fever vaccine.

This clonotype came up once. This chain's CDR3 is CASRGIGGNTEAFF. For the CDR3, the DNA is TGCGCCAGCAGGGGGATTGGGGGAAACACTGAAGCTTTCTTT. The chain has TRBV5-1 and TRBJ1-1, with D possibly TRBD1 on 5 matching bases. The CDR3 has 14 residues. CDR1 and CDR2 from the germline V gene are SGHRS and YFSETQ. Deletions cut 5 bases from V and 2 bases from J, with 13 bases between.

The genes are TRBV2 and TRBJ1-2; perhaps TRBD1 as D (6 bases). The CDR3 runs 13 residues. Germline V lookup: CDR1 SNHLY, CDR2 FYNNEI. The germline V and J ends were trimmed by 5 bases and 10 bases, with 17 bases remaining between them. Written as DNA, the CDR3 is TGTGCCAGCAGTTTCCAGGGGCGGGGTGACTACACCTTC. Translating gives CASSFQGRGDYTF.

In its sample, this clonotype was seen many times. V and J are TRBV6-2 or TRBV6-3 and TRBJ2-4, with 9 bases aligning to TRBD1. Unmatched junction bases numbered 5, after V lost 5 bases and J lost 0 bases. The CDR3 covers 16 residues. CDR1 MNHEY and CDR2 SVGEGT come from the germline V gene. The CDR3 nucleotides are TGTGCCAGCAGTGCGGGACAGGGCCTAGCCAAAAACATTCAGTACTTC. It is translated as CASSAGQGLAKNIQYF.

This sequence joins TRBV4-2 and TRBJ2-2; no definite D call. CDR3 length: 13 amino acids. V was shortened by 6 bases and J by 3 bases, with 8 bases between the two germline ends. In germline, CDR1 is LGHNA, CDR2 YNFKEQ. The CDR3 loop reads CASRRTDTGELFF. The CDR3, as DNA: TGTGCCAGCAGACGAACGGACACCGGGGAGCTGTTTTTT.

This clonotype appeared a few times. This chain uses TRBV7-2 with TRBJ1-3, with a weak D call TRBD1 (5 bases). The germline V gene has CDR1 SGHTA and CDR2 FQGNSA. This CDR3 comprises 15 residues. V shed 5 bases and J shed 2 bases, with 13 bases lying between them. The CDR3 bases are TGTGCCAGCAGCCCCGGGACGGCCACTGGAAACACCATATATTTT. Its protein is CASSPGTATGNTIYF.